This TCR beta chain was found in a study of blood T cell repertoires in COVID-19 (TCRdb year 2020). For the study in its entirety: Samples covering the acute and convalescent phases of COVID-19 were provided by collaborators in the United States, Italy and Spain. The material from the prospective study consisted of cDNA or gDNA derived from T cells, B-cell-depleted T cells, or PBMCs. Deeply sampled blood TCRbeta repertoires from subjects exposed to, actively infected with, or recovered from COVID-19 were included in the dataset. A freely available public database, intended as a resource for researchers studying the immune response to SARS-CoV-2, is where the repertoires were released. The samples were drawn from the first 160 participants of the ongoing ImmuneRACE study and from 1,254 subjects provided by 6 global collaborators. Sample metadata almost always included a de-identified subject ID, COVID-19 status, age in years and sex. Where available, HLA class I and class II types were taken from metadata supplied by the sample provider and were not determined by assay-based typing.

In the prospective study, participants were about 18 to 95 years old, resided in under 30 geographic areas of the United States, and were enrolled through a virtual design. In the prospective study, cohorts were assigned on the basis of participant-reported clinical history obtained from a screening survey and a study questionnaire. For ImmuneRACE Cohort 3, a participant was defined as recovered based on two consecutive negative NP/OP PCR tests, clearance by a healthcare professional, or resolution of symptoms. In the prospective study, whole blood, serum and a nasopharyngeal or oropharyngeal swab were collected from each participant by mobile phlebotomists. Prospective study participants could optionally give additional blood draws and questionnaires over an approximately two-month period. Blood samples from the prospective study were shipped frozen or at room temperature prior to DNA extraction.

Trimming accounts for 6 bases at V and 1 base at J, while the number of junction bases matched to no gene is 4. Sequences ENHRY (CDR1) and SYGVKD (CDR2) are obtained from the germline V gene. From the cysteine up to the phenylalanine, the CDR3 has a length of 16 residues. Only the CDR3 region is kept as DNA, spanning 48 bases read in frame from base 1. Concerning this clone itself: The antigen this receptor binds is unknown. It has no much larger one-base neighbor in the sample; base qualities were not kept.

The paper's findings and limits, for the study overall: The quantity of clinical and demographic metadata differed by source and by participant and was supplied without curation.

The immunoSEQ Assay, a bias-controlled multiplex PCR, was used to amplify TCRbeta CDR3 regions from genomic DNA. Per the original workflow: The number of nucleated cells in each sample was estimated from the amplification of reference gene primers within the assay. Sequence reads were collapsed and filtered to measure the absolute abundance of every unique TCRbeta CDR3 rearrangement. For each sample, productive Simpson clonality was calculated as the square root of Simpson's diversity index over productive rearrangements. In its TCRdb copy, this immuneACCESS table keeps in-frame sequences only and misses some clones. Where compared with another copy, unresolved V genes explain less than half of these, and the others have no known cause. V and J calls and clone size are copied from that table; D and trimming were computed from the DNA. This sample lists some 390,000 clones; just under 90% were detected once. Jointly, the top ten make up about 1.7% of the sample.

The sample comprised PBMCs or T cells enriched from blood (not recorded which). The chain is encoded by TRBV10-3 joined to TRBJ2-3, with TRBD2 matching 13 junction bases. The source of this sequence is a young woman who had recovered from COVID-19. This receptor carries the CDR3 CAISDTSGGGTDTQYF. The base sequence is TGTGCCATCAGCGATACTAGCGGGGGGGGCACAGATACGCAGTATTTT.